The clone carrying this T cell receptor beta chain was observed a handful of times. Its antigen remains unknown. Between the trimmed V and J ends, which lost 0 bases and 4 bases, there was a span of 9 bases. Germline V gives CDR1 MGHRA, CDR2 YSYEKL. The CDR3 has 14 residues. Clones were read by immunoSEQ multiplex PCR, and TCRdb kept only the in-frame ones, dropping some. The sample lists 65,000 to 100,000 clones, over 75% occurring once. The data belong to a study of T cell responses to AZD1222 COVID-19 vaccine. Study outcomes and limitations: None of the repertoires were sampled until the peak T cell response had passed. Baseline seropositivity characterized only a handful of AZD1222 recipients. White British donors predominated, females outnumbered males, and clonal diversity was possibly underestimated. Regions 160-218 and 743-854 dominated among vaccine-associated CD4 TCRs spanning spike.

The sample in question was peripheral blood, obtained on day 0 of AZD1222 vaccination. V gene TRBV4-1 combines with J gene TRBJ1-2; D is unresolved. This TCR was recovered from an adult in good health. CDR3 in DNA: TGCGCCAGCAGCCAAGAAAGAGCCGCCTATGGCTACACCTTC. Translating it yields CASSQERAAYGYTF.